A single sample is the source of the 29 T cell receptor beta chains below, sequenced in a study of identical twins. TCRdb reprocessed the 5' RACE reads with MiXCR, giving one entry per CDR3 protein. The sample has roughly 710,000 distinct CDR3 sequences, 6% to 6.5% seen once. Source material: naive T cells sorted from blood. Receptors originate from a young man in good health.

This chain uses TRBV30 with TRBJ1-1; D gene uncertain. The CDR3 sequence is 16 residues long. Trimming stripped 3 bases from V and 0 bases from J, with 17 bases between. The germline gives CDR1 GTSNPN, CDR2 SVGIG (reference sequence). CDR3: CAWSPPYGVVNTEAFF. The CDR3 coding sequence is TGTGCCTGGAGCCCCCCTTACGGAGTTGTGAACACTGAAGCTTTCTTT.

There are a few counts of this clonotype. The rearrangement links TRBV20-1 to TRBJ2-7, with TRBD2 identical over 8 bases. Looked up from germline, CDR1 is DFQATT and CDR2 is SNEGSKA (reference sequence). The V segment lost 5 bases and the J segment 5 bases; nucleotides outside the gene matches: 20. This CDR3 is built from 17 residues. This CDR3 is CSALRGTPGLGSDEQYF. The CDR3 DNA reads as TGCAGTGCTCTCCGGGGGACACCGGGACTAGGGTCGGACGAGCAGTACTTC.

This clonotype came up many times. The V call is TRBV11-1, the J call TRBJ2-3, with 15 nucleotides matching TRBD2. The CDR3 spans 16 residues. The V gene's germline CDR1 is SGHAT and CDR2 FQDESV (reference sequence). After removal of 6 bases from V and 6 bases from J, the junction contained 7 bases not matched to a gene. CDR3 sequence (DNA): TGTGCCAGCAGTTCCGGGACTAGCGGGAGGAGTGATACGCAGTATTTT. Protein product: CASSSGTSGRSDTQYF.

This clonotype has at least ten counts. This chain links TRBV12-3 or TRBV12-4 with TRBJ2-7; no firm D call. The CDR3 runs 13 residues. V was pared by 6 bases and J by 7 bases, with 16 bases between. CDR3 sequence: CASSPQSRAEQYF. The CDR3 DNA reads TGTGCCAGCAGCCCACAATCGCGAGCTGAGCAGTACTTC.

This clonotype has at least ten counts. The junction does not match germline at one end; this may be a read error. The chain combines TRBV5-1 with TRBJ1-1; 10 bases align to TRBD1. The CDR3 spans 15 residues. Germline V lookup: CDR1 SGHRS, CDR2 YFSETQ. CDR3 bases: TGTGCCAGCAGCTTGGACAGGGGGATGAACACTGAAGCTTTCTTT. This gives the protein CASSLDRGMNTEAFF.

This clonotype was seen more than once but under ten times. V is TRBV20-1 and J is TRBJ2-1; D is unclear. Per the germline V gene, CDR1 is DFQATT and CDR2 is SNEGSKA (reference sequence). Trimming shortened V by 6 bases and J by 0 bases, and 21 bases separated the two germline ends. The CDR3 extends over 17 amino acids. The CDR3 here is CSAPGRDSRLSYNEQFF. DNA for the CDR3: TGCAGTGCCCCCGGGCGCGACTCGCGGCTCTCCTACAATGAGCAGTTCTTC.

This clonotype was seen repeatedly, ten times or more. The rearrangement uses TRBV12-3 or TRBV12-4 and TRBJ1-5, with D hard to call. The CDR3 is 14 amino acids. Trimming took 4 bases from V and 9 from J, leaving 16 bases between them. The CDR3 DNA sequence: TGTGCCAGCAGTTACGGACCCGCGGAGTGGCCCCAGCATTTT. Translating gives CASSYGPAEWPQHF.

The table lists this clonotype with a few counts. V gene TRBV25-1 combines with J gene TRBJ2-1; tentatively, D is TRBD1 (7 bases). The CDR3 is 17 amino acids. V was shortened by 5 bases and J by 6 bases, with 23 bases between the two germline ends. CDR1 MGHDK and CDR2 SYGVNS come from the germline V gene. The CDR3 sequence: CASSLTRGGGFVNEQFF. DNA for the CDR3: TGTGCCAGCAGTCTGACAAGAGGAGGGGGCTTTGTCAATGAGCAGTTCTTC. The full variable domain, rest sourced from reference TRBV25-1 and TRBJ2-1, is EADIYQTPRYLVIGTGKKITLECSQTMGHDKMYWYQQDPGMELHLIHYSYGVNSTEKGDLSSESTVSRIRTEHFPLTLESARPSHTSQYLCASSLTRGGGFVNEQFFGPGTRLTVL.

This clonotype was detected ten times or more. CDR3: CSVPEGTEAFF. Here the CDR3 DNA reads TGCAGCGTCCCGGAAGGCACTGAAGCTTTCTTT. The V and J genes are TRBV29-1 and TRBJ1-1, with unresolved D. Germline CDR1 reads SQVTM; CDR2 reads ANQGSEA. This CDR3 is built from 11 residues. V dropped 6 bases and J dropped 4 bases, with 9 bases sitting between them. The complete variable domain, with remaining parts taken from reference TRBV29-1 and TRBJ1-1, reads SAVISQKPSRDICQRGTSLTIQCQVDSQVTMMFWYRQQPGQSLTLIATANQGSEATYESGFVIDKFPISRPNLTFSTLTVSNMSPEDSSIYLCSVPEGTEAFFGQGTRLTVV.

The V gene is TRBV6-5, the J gene TRBJ1-5, with D possibly TRBD1 on 5 matching bases. The germline CDR1 and CDR2 sequences are MNHEY and SVGAGI. Trimming removed 0 bases from V and 3 bases from J, with 9 bases in between. This CDR3 comprises 15 residues. CDR3 sequence (DNA): TGTGCCAGCAGTTACTCCGGACAAATCAATCAGCCCCAGCATTTT. It yields the protein CASSYSGQINQPQHF.

This clonotype was detected ten times or more. J is TRBJ1-1 and V is TRBV25-1; D remains ambiguous. V was pared by 3 bases and J by 1 base, with 6 bases between. There are 13 residues in the CDR3. Looked up from germline, CDR1 is MGHDK and CDR2 is SYGVNS. CDR3 bases: TGTGCCAGCAGTGAGTGGGGGAACACTGAAGCTTTCTTT. The encoded protein is CASSEWGNTEAFF. Together with reference TRBV25-1 and TRBJ1-1, the CDR3 gives the full variable domain: EADIYQTPRYLVIGTGKKITLECSQTMGHDKMYWYQQDPGMELHLIHYSYGVNSTEKGDLSSESTVSRIRTEHFPLTLESARPSHTSQYLCASSEWGNTEAFFGQGTRLTVV.

Comment on this clonotype: Without the conserved terminal phenylalanine or tryptophan, this CDR3 likely stems from a read error. The gene calls are TRBV20-1 and TRBJ2-1; D not resolved. Looked up from germline, CDR1 is DFQATT and CDR2 is SNEGSKA (reference sequence). This CDR3 has 15 residues. Trimming took off 1 base at V and 0 bases at J, with 10 bases between the two ends. The CDR3 coding sequence is TGCAGTGCTAGAGTTGCGGTACACTCCTACAATGAGCAGTTCTCC. Translating gives CSARVAVHSYNEQFS.

The CDR3 spells CASSPPTGTYGYTF. In DNA, the CDR3 is TGTGCCAGCTCACCACCGACAGGAACCTATGGCTACACCTTC. V and J are TRBV18 and TRBJ1-2; D is perhaps TRBD1 (6 bases). Germline V gene lookup returns CDR1 KGHSH and CDR2 LQKENI. V dropped 0 bases and J dropped 4 bases, with 9 bases sitting between them. The CDR3 runs 14 residues.

There are many counts of this clonotype. The chain links TRBV7-2 to TRBJ2-3; D is unclear. The V gene lost 4 bases and the J gene lost 7 bases, with 9 bases spanning the gap. Germline CDR1 is SGHTA and CDR2 is FQGNSA. This CDR3 comprises 12 residues. The CDR3 coding sequence is TGTGCCAGCAGCTCAGGTTGGAATACGCAGTATTTT. It encodes CASSSGWNTQYF.

This clonotype was detected ten times or more. The V and J genes are TRBV29-1 and TRBJ1-1; D unresolved. Looked up from germline, CDR1 is SQVTM and CDR2 is ANQGSEA. This CDR3 is 14 amino acids long. The V and J ends lost 2 bases and 0 bases respectively, with 10 bases between them. In DNA form, the CDR3 reads TGCAGCGTTGAATCAGATCTAATGAACACTGAAGCTTTCTTT. Its protein is CSVESDLMNTEAFF. Complete variable domain (other parts from reference TRBV29-1 and TRBJ1-1): SAVISQKPSRDICQRGTSLTIQCQVDSQVTMMFWYRQQPGQSLTLIATANQGSEATYESGFVIDKFPISRPNLTFSTLTVSNMSPEDSSIYLCSVESDLMNTEAFFGQGTRLTVV.

This clonotype has at least ten counts. V and J are TRBV28 and TRBJ1-2; D uncertain. The CDR3 spans 13 residues. The V gene lost 6 bases and the J gene lost 2 bases, with 10 bases spanning the gap. The germline CDR1 and CDR2 sequences are MDHEN and SYDVKM. The CDR3 sequence: CASRGSRNYGYTF. DNA of the CDR3: TGTGCCAGCAGGGGGAGTCGGAACTATGGCTACACCTTC.

This clonotype has just a few counts. The rearrangement links TRBV12-3 or TRBV12-4 to TRBJ2-4; D is unclear. The length of the CDR3 is 21 residues. Trimming shortened V by 3 bases and J by 0 bases, and 27 bases separated the two germline ends. As DNA, the CDR3 is TGTGCCAGCAGTTTTTTTGTTACGGACCACGGACCAGGCCTAGCCAAAAACATTCAGTACTTC. Protein product: CASSFFVTDHGPGLAKNIQYF.

This clonotype was seen ten or more times. This chain connects TRBV20-1 to TRBJ2-3; either TRBD1 or TRBD2 may fit D (5 bases each). Trimming cost V 3 bases and J 1 base, with 8 bases left between them. CDR1 and CDR2 from the germline V gene are DFQATT and SNEGSKA (reference sequence). This CDR3 comprises 13 residues. CDR3 in amino acids: CSASGTGTDTQYF. The CDR3 DNA reads as TGCAGTGCTAGCGGGACGGGCACAGATACGCAGTATTTT.

This clonotype was observed many times. V is TRBV4-1 and J is TRBJ2-5; 8 bases fit TRBD2. The ends lost 5 bases at V and 4 bases at J; junction bases unmatched: 6. Germline V lookup: CDR1 MGHRA, CDR2 YSYEKL. The CDR3 contains 14 residues. CDR3 sequence reads: CASSDGRGTETQYF. For the CDR3, the DNA is TGCGCCAGCAGCGACGGGAGGGGGACAGAGACCCAGTACTTC.

The chain recombines TRBV30 with TRBJ2-1; D gene unclear. This CDR3 contains 14 residues. Trimming cost V 0 bases and J 2 bases, with 8 bases left between them. CDR1 and CDR2 from the germline V gene are GTSNPN and SVGIG (reference sequence). The CDR3: CAWSVDQAYNEQFF. The CDR3 nucleotides read TGTGCCTGGAGTGTAGACCAAGCCTACAATGAGCAGTTCTTC.

The chain employs TRBV19 and TRBJ1-5, with D perhaps matching TRBD1 (6 bases). Trimming left V 7 bases short and J 5 bases short, with 15 bases between. This CDR3 is built from 14 residues. Per the germline V gene, CDR1 is LNHDA and CDR2 is SQIVND (reference sequence). The CDR3 DNA is TGTGCCAGTATAGGGGGGGTCGGGGATCAGCCCCAGCATTTT. This sequence encodes CASIGGVGDQPQHF.

This clonotype was seen many times. The chain combines TRBV10-3 with TRBJ2-5, with 7 bases aligning to TRBD1. CDR1 and CDR2 from the germline V gene are ENHRY and SYGVKD. V gave up 0 bases and J gave up 3 bases; unmatched junction bases: 13. CDR3 length: 18 amino acids. CDR3 DNA sequence: TGTGCCATCAGTGAGTCACGGCCTGACAGGGTTCTTGAAGAGACCCAGTACTTC. It yields the protein CAISESRPDRVLEETQYF.

The chain couples TRBV29-1 to TRBJ2-1; D gene unclear. Trimming took 5 bases from V and 7 from J, leaving 12 bases between them. Germline values: CDR1 SQVTM, CDR2 ANQGSEA. This CDR3 spans 12 amino acids. DNA for the CDR3: TGCAGCGTTTCTGACTGGCCGAATGAGCAGTTCTTC. Encoded protein: CSVSDWPNEQFF.

In its sample, this clonotype was seen many times. The chain employs TRBV28 and TRBJ2-7, with TRBD1 as a possible D gene (6 bases). Germline loops: CDR1 MDHEN, CDR2 SYDVKM. The CDR3 runs to 14 residues. V lost 6 bases to trimming and J lost 6 bases, with 18 bases between them. The chain's CDR3 is CASRRNRVGAEQYF. DNA for the CDR3: TGTGCCAGCAGGCGGAACAGGGTTGGGGCCGAGCAGTACTTC.

Comment on this clonotype: A much larger clone lies a single base off, so this may be a read error. In this CDR3 the conserved last residue, phenylalanine or tryptophan, is missing, so a read error is likely. The limits of the CDR3 on the DNA are not certain, so only TCRdb's listed CDR3 is given. This chain's CDR3 is CASSLGNGFEFV. This chain connects TRBV7-9 to TRBJ2-1. Per the germline V gene, CDR1 is SEHNR and CDR2 is FQNEAQ (reference sequence). Counting both end residues, the CDR3 totals 12 amino acids.

Many counts were recorded for this clonotype. This chain uses TRBV24-1 with TRBJ1-2; D ambiguous. Trimming shortened V by 7 bases and J by 2 bases, and 10 bases separated the two germline ends. The germline gives CDR1 KGHDR, CDR2 SFDVKD. The CDR3 loop spans 13 amino acids. The CDR3 sequence: CATRGSMNYGYTF. CDR3 DNA: TGTGCCACCAGAGGTTCAATGAACTATGGCTACACCTTC.

Ten or more counts support this clonotype. This chain links TRBV12-3 or TRBV12-4 with TRBJ2-5; 9 nucleotides match TRBD1. The V segment lost 8 bases and the J segment 4 bases; nucleotides outside the gene matches: 8. The CDR3 contains 14 residues. CDR3 protein: CASSPTGGRETQYF. For the CDR3, the DNA is TGTGCCAGCTCACCCACAGGGGGCAGAGAGACCCAGTACTTC.

This clonotype has more than one count but fewer than ten. The chain carries TRBV6-1 and TRBJ2-5; D remains unclear. The germline CDR1 and CDR2 sequences are MNHNS and SASEGT. V was clipped by 10 bases and J by 0 bases, with 15 bases between them. This CDR3 has 14 residues. CDR3 amino acids: CATSRPGDQETQYF. The CDR3, as DNA: TGTGCCACCAGCCGGCCGGGCGACCAAGAGACCCAGTACTTC.

The chain has TRBV11-2 and TRBJ2-1, with D maybe TRBD2 (5 bases). The CDR3 spans 18 residues. Germline V gene lookup returns CDR1 SGHAT and CDR2 FQNNGV. The ends were cut back, 2 bases at V and 0 bases at J, with 17 bases in the middle. The CDR3, as DNA: TGTGCCAGCAGCTTATTCTCCCCAGCGGCGAGCTCCTACAATGAGCAGTTCTTC. Amino acids: CASSLFSPAASSYNEQFF. The entire variable domain, with the rest obtained from reference TRBV11-2 and TRBJ2-1, is as follows: EAGVAQSPRYKIIEKRQSVAFWCNPISGHATLYWYQQILGQGPKLLIQFQNNGVVDDSQLPKDRFSAERLKGVDSTLKIQPAKLEDSAVYLCASSLFSPAASSYNEQFFGPGTRLTVL.